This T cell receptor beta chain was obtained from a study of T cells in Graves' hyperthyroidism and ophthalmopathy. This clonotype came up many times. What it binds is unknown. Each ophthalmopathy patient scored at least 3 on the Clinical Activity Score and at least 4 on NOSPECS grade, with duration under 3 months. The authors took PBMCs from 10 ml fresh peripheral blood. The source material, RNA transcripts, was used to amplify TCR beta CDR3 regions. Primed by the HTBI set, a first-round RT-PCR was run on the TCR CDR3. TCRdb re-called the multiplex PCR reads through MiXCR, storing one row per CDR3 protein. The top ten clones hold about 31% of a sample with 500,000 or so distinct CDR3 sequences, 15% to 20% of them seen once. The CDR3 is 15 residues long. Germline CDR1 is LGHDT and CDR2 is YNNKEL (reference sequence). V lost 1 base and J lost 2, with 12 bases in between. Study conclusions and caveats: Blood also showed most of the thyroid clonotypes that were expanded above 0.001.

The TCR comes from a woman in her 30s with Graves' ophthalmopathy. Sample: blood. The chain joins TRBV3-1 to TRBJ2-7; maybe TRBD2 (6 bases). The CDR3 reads CASSQGPWEAYEQYF. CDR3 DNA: TGTGCCAGCAGCCAAGGCCCGTGGGAGGCCTACGAGCAGTACTTC.